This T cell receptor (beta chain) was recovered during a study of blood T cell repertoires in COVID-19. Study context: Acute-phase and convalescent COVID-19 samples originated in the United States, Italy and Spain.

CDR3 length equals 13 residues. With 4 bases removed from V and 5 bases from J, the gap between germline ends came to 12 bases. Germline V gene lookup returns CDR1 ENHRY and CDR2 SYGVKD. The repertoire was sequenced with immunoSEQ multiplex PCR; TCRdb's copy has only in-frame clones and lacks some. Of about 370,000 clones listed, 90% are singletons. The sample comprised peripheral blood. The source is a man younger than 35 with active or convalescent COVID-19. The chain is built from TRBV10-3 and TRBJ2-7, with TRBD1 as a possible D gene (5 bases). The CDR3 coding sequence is TGTGCCATCAGTGCGTCGGGCAGGGACGAGCAGTACTTC. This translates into CAISASGRDEQYF.